The 6 T cell receptor beta chains presented below share a single source sample, sequenced in a study of somatic mutations in cytotoxic T cells in rheumatoid arthritis. The table came from immunoSEQ multiplex PCR; TCRdb's copy has only in-frame clones and leaves some out. The repertoire holds roughly 16,000 clones, with 70% to 80% as singletons. The sample was CD8+ T cells sorted from blood. Receptors were obtained from an adult with rheumatoid arthritis.

The chain uses TRBV5-6 and TRBJ1-5; maybe TRBD1 (6 bases). V lost 5 bases to trimming and J lost 3 bases, with 15 bases between them. The CDR3 covers 15 residues. Germline CDR1 SGHDT, CDR2 YYEEEE. The CDR3 DNA reads TGTGCCAGCAGAATAGCACAGGGCCTCAATCAGCCCCAGCATTTT. This encodes CASRIAQGLNQPQHF.

The V gene is TRBV9, the J gene TRBJ2-1, with 8 bases identical to TRBD2. Losses at the gene ends were 0 bases for V and 0 bases for J; bases not matched to a gene: 11. The CDR3 is 19 residues long. The V gene's germline CDR1 is SGDLS and CDR2 YYNGEE. The CDR3 nucleotides are TGTGCCAGCAGCGTAGCTACGGGGAGCGGGGGTTTCTCCTACAATGAGCAGTTCTTC. This translates into CASSVATGSGGFSYNEQFF.

The chain couples TRBV12-5 to TRBJ2-1; 7 bases fit TRBD2. After removal of 7 bases from V and 3 bases from J, the junction contained 6 bases not matched to a gene. The CDR3 is 14 amino acids. Per the germline V gene, CDR1 is LGHNT and CDR2 is FRNRAP. In DNA, the CDR3 is TGTGCTAGTGCTTCAAGCGGGGTCTACAATGAGCAGTTCTTC. Translation: CASASSGVYNEQFF.

By proportion, this clone is medium-sized. The rearrangement links TRBV19 to TRBJ1-2; TRBD1 matches at 8 bases. The CDR3 has 15 residues. Germline V gene data show CDR1 as LNHDA and CDR2 as SQIVND (reference sequence). V gave up 2 bases and J gave up 4 bases; unmatched junction bases: 6. The CDR3 coding sequence is TGTGCCAGTAGTATAAATCCGACAGGGGTCTATGGCTACACCTTC. This encodes CASSINPTGVYGYTF. The complete variable domain, with remaining parts taken from reference TRBV19 and TRBJ1-2, reads DGGITQSPKYLFRKEGQNVTLSCEQNLNHDAMYWYRQDPGQGLRLIYYSQIVNDFQKGDIAEGYSVSREKKESFPLTVTSAQKNPTAFYLCASSINPTGVYGYTFGSGTRLTVV.

The CDR3 region is CASSPRDRASSYNEQFF. The CDR3 DNA sequence: TGTGCCAGCAGCCCCCGGGACAGGGCGAGCTCCTACAATGAGCAGTTCTTC. The V gene is TRBV7-9, the J gene TRBJ2-1; TRBD1 agrees at 9 bases. The germline V gene encodes CDR1 SEHNR and CDR2 FQNEAQ (reference sequence). This CDR3 is built from 17 residues. Trimming at V came to 5 bases and at J to 0 bases, leaving 8 bases not matched to a gene.

The V gene is TRBV11-2, the J gene TRBJ1-2, with D possibly matching TRBD1 (6 bases). The CDR3 has 17 residues. Germline V gene data show CDR1 as SGHAT and CDR2 as FQNNGV. V was clipped by 0 bases and J by 7 bases, with 21 bases between them. The CDR3 bases are TGTGCCAGCAGCTTAGACGAACCACAACAGGGATACGGTGGCTACACCTTC. It specifies CASSLDEPQQGYGGYTF. The full variable domain, completed using reference TRBV11-2 and TRBJ1-2, is EAGVAQSPRYKIIEKRQSVAFWCNPISGHATLYWYQQILGQGPKLLIQFQNNGVVDDSQLPKDRFSAERLKGVDSTLKIQPAKLEDSAVYLCASSLDEPQQGYGGYTFGSGTRLTVV.